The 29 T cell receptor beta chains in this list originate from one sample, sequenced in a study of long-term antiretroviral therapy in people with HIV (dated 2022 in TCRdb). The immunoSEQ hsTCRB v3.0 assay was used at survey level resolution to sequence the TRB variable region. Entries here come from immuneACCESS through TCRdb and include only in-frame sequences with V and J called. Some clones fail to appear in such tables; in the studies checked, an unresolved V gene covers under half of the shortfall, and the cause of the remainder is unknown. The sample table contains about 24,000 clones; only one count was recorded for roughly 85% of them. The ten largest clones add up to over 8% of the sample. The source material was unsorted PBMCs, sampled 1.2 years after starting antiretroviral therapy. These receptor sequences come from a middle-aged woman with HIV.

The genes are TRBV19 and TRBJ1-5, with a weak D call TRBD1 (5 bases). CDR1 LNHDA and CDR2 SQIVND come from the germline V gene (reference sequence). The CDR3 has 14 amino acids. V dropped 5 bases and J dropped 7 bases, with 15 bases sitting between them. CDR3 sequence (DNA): TGTGCCAGTAGTCCGTCAGGGCCGGTACAGCCCCAGCATTTT. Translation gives CASSPSGPVQPQHF.

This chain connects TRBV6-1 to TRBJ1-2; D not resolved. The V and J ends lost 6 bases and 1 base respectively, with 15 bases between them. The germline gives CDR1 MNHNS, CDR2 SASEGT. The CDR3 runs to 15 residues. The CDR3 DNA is TGTGCCAGCAGCGGCTGGACGGCGGTTAACTATGGCTACACCTTC. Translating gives CASSGWTAVNYGYTF.

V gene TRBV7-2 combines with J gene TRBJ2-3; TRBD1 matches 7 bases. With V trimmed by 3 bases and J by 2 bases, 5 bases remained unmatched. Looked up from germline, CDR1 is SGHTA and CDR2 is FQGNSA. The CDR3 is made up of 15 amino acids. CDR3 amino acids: CASSLRQGFTDTQYF. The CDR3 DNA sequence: TGTGCCAGCAGCTTGAGACAGGGCTTCACAGATACGCAGTATTTT.

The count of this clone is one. The DNA of the CDR3 is TGCAGCGCTGAGGTCACAGGGGGCTATGCTTTCTTT. Protein sequence: CSAEVTGGYAFF. The chain uses TRBV29-1 and TRBJ1-1; 9 nucleotides match TRBD1. The CDR3 extends over 12 amino acids. In germline, CDR1 is SQVTM, CDR2 ANQGSEA. The junction had 11 bases not matched to a gene; V was cut back by 7 bases and J by 11 bases.

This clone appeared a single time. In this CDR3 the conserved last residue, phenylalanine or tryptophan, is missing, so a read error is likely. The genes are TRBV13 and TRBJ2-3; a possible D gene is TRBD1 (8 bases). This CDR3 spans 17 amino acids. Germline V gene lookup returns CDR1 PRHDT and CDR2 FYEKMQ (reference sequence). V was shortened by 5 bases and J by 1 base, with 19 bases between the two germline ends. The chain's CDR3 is CASSAQGGAWGTDTQYL. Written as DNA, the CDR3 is TGTGCCAGCAGCGCACAGGGGGGGGCGTGGGGCACAGATACGCAGTATCTT.

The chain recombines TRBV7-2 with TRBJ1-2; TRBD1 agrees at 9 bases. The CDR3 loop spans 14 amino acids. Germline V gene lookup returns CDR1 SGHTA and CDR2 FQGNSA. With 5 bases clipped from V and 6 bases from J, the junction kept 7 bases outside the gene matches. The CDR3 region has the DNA TGTGCCAGCAGCGCTGACAGGGGGGGCAATGGCTACACCTTC. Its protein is CASSADRGGNGYTF.

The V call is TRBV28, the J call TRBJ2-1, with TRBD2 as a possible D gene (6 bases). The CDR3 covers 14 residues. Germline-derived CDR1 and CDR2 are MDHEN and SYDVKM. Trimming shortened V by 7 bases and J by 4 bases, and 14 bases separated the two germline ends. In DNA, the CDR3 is TGTGCCAGCATCGGGACTTCATGGTACAATGAGCAGTTCTTC. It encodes CASIGTSWYNEQFF. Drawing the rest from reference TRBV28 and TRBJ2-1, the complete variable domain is DVKVTQSSRYLVKRTGEKVFLECVQDMDHENMFWYRQDPGLGLRLIYFSYDVKMKEKGDIPEGYSVSREKKERFSLILESASTNQTSMYLCASIGTSWYNEQFFGPGTRLTVL.

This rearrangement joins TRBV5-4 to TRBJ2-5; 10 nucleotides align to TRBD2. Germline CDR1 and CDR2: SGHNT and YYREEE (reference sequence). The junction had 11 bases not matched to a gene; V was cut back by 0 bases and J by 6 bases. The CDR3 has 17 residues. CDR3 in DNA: TGTGCCAGCAGCTTGGAGATAGCGGGAGGCAGGGCGAAGACCCAGTACTTC. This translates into CASSLEIAGGRAKTQYF.

CDR3: CAWSPSDRDGYTF. The CDR3 bases are TGTGCCTGGAGTCCTTCGGACAGGGACGGCTACACCTTC. The rearrangement links TRBV30 to TRBJ1-2; 8 bases map to TRBD1. Germline assignment: CDR1 GTSNPN and CDR2 SVGIG (reference sequence). The CDR3 loop spans 13 amino acids. The ends lost 2 bases at V and 8 bases at J; junction bases unmatched: 7. Complete variable domain (other parts from reference TRBV30 and TRBJ1-2): SQTIHQWPATLVQPVGSPLSLECTVEGTSNPNLYWYRQAAGRGLQLLFYSVGIGQISSEVPQNLSASRPQDRQFILSSKKLLLSDSGFYLCAWSPSDRDGYTFGSGTRLTVV.

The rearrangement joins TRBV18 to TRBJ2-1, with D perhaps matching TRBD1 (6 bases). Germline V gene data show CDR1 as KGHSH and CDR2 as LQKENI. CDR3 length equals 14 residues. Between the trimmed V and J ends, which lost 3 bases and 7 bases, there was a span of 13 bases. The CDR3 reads CASSPASGANEQFF. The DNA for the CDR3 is TGTGCCAGCTCACCGGCCTCAGGGGCAAATGAGCAGTTCTTC.

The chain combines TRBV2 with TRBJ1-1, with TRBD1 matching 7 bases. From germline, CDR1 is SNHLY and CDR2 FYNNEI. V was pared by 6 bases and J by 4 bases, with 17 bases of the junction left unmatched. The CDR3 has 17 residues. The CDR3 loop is CASRRIVRGSGGTEAFF. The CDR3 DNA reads TGTGCCAGCAGGCGCATCGTAAGGGGGTCAGGGGGCACTGAAGCTTTCTTT.

For the CDR3, the DNA is TGTGCCAGCAGTTACCCGGGACGGGGCTACGAGCAGTACTTC. This codes for CASSYPGRGYEQYF. This chain joins TRBV6-5 and TRBJ2-7, with D possibly called TRBD1 or TRBD2 (5 bases each). Germline loops: CDR1 MNHEY, CDR2 SVGAGI. V was clipped by 2 bases and J by 3 bases, with 11 bases between them. This CDR3 region has 14 residues.

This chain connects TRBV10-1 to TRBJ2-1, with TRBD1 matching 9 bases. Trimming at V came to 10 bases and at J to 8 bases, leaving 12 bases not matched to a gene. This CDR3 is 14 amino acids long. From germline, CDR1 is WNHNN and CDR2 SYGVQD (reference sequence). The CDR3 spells CATEPGQGIDEQFF. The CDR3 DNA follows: TGCGCCACCGAACCGGGACAGGGTATCGATGAGCAGTTCTTC.

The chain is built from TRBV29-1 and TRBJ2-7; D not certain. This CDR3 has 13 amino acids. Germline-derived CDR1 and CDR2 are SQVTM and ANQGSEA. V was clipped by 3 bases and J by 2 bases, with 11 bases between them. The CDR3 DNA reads TGCAGCGTTGAGGGTAGGGCCACCTACGAGCAGTACTTC. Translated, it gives CSVEGRATYEQYF.

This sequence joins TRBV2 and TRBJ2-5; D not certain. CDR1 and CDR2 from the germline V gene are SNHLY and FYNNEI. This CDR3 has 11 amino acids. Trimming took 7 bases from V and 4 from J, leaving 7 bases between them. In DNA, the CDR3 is TGTGCCAGCAAGACATCAGAGACCCAGTACTTC. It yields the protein CASKTSETQYF.

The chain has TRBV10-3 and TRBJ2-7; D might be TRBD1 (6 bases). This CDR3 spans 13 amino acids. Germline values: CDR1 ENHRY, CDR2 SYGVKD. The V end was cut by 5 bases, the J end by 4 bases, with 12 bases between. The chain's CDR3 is CAISMVRGYEQYF. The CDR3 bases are TGTGCCATCAGTATGGTGAGGGGGTACGAGCAGTACTTC.

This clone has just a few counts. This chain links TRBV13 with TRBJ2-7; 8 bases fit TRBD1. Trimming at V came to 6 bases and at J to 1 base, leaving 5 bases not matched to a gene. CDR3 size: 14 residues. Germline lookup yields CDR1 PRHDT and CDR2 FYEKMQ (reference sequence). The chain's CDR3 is CASSLTGASYEQYF. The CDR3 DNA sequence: TGTGCCAGCAGTCTGACAGGGGCGTCCTACGAGCAGTACTTC. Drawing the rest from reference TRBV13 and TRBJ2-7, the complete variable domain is AAGVIQSPRHLIKEKRETATLKCYPIPRHDTVYWYQQGPGQDPQFLISFYEKMQSDKGSIPDRFSAQQFSDYHSELNMSSLELGDSALYFCASSLTGASYEQYFGPGTRLTVT.

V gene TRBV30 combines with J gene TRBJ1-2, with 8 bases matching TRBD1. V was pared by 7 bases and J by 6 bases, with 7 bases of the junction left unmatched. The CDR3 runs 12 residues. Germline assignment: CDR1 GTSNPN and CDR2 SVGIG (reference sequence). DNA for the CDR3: TGTGCCTCGCCCCAGGGGGCGGATGGCTACACCTTC. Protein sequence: CASPQGADGYTF.

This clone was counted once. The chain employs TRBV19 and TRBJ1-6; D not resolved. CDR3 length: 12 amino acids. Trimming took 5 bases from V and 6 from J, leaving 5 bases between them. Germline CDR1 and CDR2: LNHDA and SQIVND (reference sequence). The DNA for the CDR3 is TGTGCCAGTAGTTCGATTAATTCACCCCTCCACTTT. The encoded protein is CASSSINSPLHF.

CDR3 nucleotide sequence: TGCGCCAGCAGCCAGCTATATGGAGCCCCCGCCTACGAGCAGTACTTC. Its translation: CASSQLYGAPAYEQYF. This sequence joins TRBV4-1 and TRBJ2-7; no clear D. V shed 3 bases and J shed 2 bases, with 17 bases lying between them. This CDR3 contains 16 residues. The germline V gene has CDR1 MGHRA and CDR2 YSYEKL.

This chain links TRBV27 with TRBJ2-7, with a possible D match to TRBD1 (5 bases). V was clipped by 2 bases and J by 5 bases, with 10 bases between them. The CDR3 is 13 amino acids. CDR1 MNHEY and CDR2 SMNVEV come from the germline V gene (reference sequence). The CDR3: CASSLGAQDEQYF. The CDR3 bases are TGTGCCAGCAGTTTAGGGGCTCAAGACGAGCAGTACTTC.

The CDR3 spells CATGGGRNQPQHF. Written as DNA, the CDR3 is TGTGCCACAGGGGGGGGTCGCAATCAGCCCCAGCATTTT. The rearrangement uses TRBV27 and TRBJ1-5; 7 nucleotides agree with TRBD1. The germline V gene has CDR1 MNHEY and CDR2 SMNVEV (reference sequence). J was trimmed by 2 bases and V by 10 bases; bases with no gene match: 5. This CDR3 is built from 13 residues.

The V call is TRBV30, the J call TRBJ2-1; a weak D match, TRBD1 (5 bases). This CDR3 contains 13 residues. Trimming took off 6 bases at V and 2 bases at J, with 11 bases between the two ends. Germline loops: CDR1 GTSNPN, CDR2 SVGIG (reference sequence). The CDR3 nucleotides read TGTGCCTGCTCCCAGGGTCCCTACAATGAGCAGTTCTTC. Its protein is CACSQGPYNEQFF.

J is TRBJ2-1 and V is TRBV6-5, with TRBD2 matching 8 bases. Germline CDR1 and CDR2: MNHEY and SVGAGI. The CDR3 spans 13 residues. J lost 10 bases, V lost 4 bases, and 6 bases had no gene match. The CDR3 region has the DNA TGTGCCAGCAGTTCGCGGGGGGCCTGGGAGCAGTTCTTC. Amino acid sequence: CASSSRGAWEQFF.

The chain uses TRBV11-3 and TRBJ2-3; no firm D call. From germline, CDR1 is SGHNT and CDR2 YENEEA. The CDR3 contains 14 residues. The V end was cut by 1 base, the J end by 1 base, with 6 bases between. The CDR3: CASSLGSGTDTQYF. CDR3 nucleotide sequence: TGTGCCAGCAGCTTAGGGAGTGGCACAGATACGCAGTATTTT.

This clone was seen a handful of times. The CDR3 DNA reads TGTGCCAGCTCACCCAGGGGGCATACTGAAGCTTTCTTT. It translates to CASSPRGHTEAFF. The rearrangement links TRBV18 to TRBJ1-1; TRBD1 matches at 8 bases. The CDR3 is made up of 13 amino acids. Trimming removed 3 bases from V and 5 bases from J; junction bases left unmatched: 2. In germline, CDR1 is KGHSH, CDR2 LQKENI. The variable domain in full, completed from reference TRBV18 and TRBJ1-1, reads NAGVMQNPRHLVRRRGQEARLRCSPMKGHSHVYWYRQLPEEGLKFMVYLQKENIIDESGMPKERFSAEFPKEGPSILRIQQVVRGDSAAYFCASSPRGHTEAFFGQGTRLTVV.

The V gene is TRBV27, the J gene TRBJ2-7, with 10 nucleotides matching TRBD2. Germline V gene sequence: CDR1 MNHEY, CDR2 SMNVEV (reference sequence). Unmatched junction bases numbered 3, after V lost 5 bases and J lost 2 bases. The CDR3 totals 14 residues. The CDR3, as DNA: TGTGCCAGCAGTCCCGGGACTAGCGCCTACGAGCAGTACTTC. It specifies CASSPGTSAYEQYF.

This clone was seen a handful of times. The CDR3 reads CASSHRVDGAYEQYF. The CDR3 coding sequence is TGCGCCAGCAGCCACCGGGTGGACGGAGCCTACGAGCAGTACTTC. The V and J genes are TRBV4-1 and TRBJ2-7; D unclear. Germline CDR1 is MGHRA and CDR2 is YSYEKL. Trimming took off 3 bases at V and 2 bases at J, with 14 bases between the two ends. This CDR3 has 15 residues.

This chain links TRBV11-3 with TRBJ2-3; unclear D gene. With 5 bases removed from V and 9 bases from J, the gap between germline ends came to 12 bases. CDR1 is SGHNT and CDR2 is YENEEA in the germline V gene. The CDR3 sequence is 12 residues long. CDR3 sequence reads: CASSAVSRTQYF. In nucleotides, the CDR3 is TGTGCCAGCAGCGCGGTCTCGAGGACGCAGTATTTT.